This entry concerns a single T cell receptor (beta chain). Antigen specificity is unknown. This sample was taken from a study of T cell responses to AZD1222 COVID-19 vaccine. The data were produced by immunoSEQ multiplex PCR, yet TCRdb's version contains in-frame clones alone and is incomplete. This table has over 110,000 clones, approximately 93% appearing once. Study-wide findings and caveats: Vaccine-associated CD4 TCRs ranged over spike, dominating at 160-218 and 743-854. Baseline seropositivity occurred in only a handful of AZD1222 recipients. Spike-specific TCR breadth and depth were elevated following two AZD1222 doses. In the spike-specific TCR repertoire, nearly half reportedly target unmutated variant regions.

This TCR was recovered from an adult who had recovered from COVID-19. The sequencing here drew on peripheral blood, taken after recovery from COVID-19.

The CDR3 DNA reads TGTGCCAGCAGCCAGGGGGAAATTGGCTACACCTTC. Translated: CASSQGEIGYTF. The gene calls are TRBV3-1 (or the pseudogene TRBV3-2) and TRBJ1-2, with TRBD1 as a possible D gene (5 bases). V was cut by 3 bases and J by 7 bases, with 9 bases left in between. The CDR3 consists of 12 residues. The V gene's germline CDR1 is LGHDT and CDR2 YNNKEL (reference sequence).